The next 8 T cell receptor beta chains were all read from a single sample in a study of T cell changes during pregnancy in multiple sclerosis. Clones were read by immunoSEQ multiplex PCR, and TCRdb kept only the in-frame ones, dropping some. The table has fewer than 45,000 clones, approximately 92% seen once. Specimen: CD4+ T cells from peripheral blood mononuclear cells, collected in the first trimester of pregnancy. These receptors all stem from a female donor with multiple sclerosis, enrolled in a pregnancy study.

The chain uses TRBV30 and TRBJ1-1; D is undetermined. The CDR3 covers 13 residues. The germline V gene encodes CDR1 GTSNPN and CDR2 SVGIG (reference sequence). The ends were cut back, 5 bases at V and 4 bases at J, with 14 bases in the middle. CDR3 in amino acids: CAWASALGTEAFF. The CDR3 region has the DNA TGTGCCTGGGCCAGCGCTCTAGGCACTGAAGCTTTCTTT.

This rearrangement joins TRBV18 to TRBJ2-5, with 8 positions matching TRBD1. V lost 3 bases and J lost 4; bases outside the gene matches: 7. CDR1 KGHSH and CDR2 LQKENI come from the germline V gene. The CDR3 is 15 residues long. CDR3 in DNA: TGTGCCAGCTCACCTGCGACAGGGGTAGGAGAGACCCAGTACTTC. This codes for CASSPATGVGETQYF.

In DNA form, the CDR3 reads TGTGCCAGTACCGAGTCTGTACTCCTCCCTGGCTACACCTTC. Protein product: CASTESVLLPGYTF. The gene calls are TRBV6-1 and TRBJ1-2; D is unresolved. This CDR3 contains 14 residues. Trimming took 9 bases from V and 7 from J, leaving 21 bases between them. Germline lookup yields CDR1 MNHNS and CDR2 SASEGT.

The CDR3 DNA is TGTGCCAGCGGTTGGGGGACAGCTGGAAACACCATATATTTT. Translated, it gives CASGWGTAGNTIYF. The J gene is TRBJ1-3, the V gene TRBV6-1; TRBD1 matches 7 bases. CDR3 length equals 14 residues. V shed 8 bases, J shed 2 bases, and the junction held 6 bases outside the gene matches. The germline V gene has CDR1 MNHNS and CDR2 SASEGT.

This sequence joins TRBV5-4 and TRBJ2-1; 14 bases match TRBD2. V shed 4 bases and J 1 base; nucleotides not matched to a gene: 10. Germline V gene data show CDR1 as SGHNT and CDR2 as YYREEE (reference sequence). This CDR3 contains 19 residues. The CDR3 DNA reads TGTGCCAGCAGCCAGACTAGCGGGAGGGCTAGGAGGTCCTACAATGAGCAGTTCTTC. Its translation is CASSQTSGRARRSYNEQFF.

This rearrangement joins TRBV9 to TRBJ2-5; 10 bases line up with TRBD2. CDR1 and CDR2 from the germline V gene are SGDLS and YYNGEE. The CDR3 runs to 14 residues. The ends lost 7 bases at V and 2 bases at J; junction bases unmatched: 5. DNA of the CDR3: TGTGCCAGCCATGGGACTAGCGCACAAGAGACCCAGTACTTC. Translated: CASHGTSAQETQYF.

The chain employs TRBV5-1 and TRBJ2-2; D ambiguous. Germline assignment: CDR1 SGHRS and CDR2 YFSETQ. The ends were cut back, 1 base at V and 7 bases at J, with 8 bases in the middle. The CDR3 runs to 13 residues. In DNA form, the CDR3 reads TGCGCCAGCAGCTTGACAGTAAGCGGGGAGCTGTTTTTT. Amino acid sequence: CASSLTVSGELFF. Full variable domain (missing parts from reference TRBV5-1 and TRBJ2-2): KAGVTQTPRYLIKTRGQQVTLSCSPISGHRSVSWYQQTPGQGLQFLFEYFSETQRNKGNFPGRFSGRQFSNSRSEMNVSTLELGDSALYLCASSLTVSGELFFGEGSRLTVL.

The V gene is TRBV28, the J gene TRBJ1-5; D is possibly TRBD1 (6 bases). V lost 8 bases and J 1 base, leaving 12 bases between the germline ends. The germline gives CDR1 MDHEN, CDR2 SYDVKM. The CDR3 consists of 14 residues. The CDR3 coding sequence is TGTGCCAGCGTAGGGGGTCTCAGCAATCAGCCCCAGCATTTT. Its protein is CASVGGLSNQPQHF.